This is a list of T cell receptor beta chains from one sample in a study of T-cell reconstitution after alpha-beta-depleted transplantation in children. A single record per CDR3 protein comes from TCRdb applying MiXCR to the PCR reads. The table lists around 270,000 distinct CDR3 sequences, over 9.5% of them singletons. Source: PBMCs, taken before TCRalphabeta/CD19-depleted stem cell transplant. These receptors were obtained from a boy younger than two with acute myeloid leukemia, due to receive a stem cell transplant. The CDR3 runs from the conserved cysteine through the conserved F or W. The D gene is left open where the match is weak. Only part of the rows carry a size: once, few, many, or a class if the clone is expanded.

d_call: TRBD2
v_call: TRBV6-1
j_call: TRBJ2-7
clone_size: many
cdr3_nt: TGTGCCAGCAGGGAGGGACTAGCGGGAGTTTACGAGCAGTACTTC
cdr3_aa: CASREGLAGVYEQYF

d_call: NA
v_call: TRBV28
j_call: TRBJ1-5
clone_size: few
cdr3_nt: TGTGCCAGCAGTTTACCTCTAGGTCAGCCCCAGCATTTT
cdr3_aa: CASSLPLGQPQHF

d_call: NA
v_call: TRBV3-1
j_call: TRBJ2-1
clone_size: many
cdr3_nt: TGTGCCAGCAGCCAACTCAATGAGCAGTTCTTC
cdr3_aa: CASSQLNEQFF

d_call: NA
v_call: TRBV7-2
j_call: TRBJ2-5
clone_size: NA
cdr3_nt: TGTGCCAGCAGCCGAGACGCGGGGGCACAAGAGACCCAGTACTTC
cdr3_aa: CASSRDAGAQETQYF

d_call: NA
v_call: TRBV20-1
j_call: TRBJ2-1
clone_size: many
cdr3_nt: TGCAGTGCTAGGGTTCTCACGCGCGGCAATGAGCAGTTCTTC
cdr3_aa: CSARVLTRGNEQFF

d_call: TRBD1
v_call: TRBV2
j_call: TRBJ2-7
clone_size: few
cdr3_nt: TGTGCCACCGGACAGGGATGGAACGAGCAGTACTTC
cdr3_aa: CATGQGWNEQYF

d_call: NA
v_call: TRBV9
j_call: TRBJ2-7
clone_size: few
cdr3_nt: TGTGCCAGCAGCGCGGGGCCTTACTACGAGCAGTACTTC
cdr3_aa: CASSAGPYYEQYF

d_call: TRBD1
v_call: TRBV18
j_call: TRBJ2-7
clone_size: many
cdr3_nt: TGTGCCAGCTCACAGGGGGCAACTCGGGTAAACTCCTACGAGCAGTACTTC
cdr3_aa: CASSQGATRVNSYEQYF

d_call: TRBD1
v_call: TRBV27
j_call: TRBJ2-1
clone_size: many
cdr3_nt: TGTGCCAGCAGTCCCCGGGACAGGGGACACAATGAGCAGTTCTTC
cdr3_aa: CASSPRDRGHNEQFF

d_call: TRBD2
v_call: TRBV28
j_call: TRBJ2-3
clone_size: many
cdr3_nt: TGTGCCAGCAGTCCCCTGGAGGACGGGGGGGCGGGAGATACGCAGTATTTT
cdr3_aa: CASSPLEDGGAGDTQYF

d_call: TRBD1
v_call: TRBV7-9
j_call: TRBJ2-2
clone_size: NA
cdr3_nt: TGTGCCATCAGCTTCCCCGGGACAGGGATCGGGGAGCTGTTTTTT
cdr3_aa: CAISFPGTGIGELFF

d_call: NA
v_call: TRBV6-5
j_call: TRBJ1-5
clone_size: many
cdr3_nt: TGTGCCAGCAGTTATGGGACGGCGGGGGATCAGCCCCAGCATTTT
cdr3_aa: CASSYGTAGDQPQHF

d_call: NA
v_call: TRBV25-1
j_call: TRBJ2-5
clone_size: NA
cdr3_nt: TGTGCCAGCAGTGAATATTTGGGTCAGGCGAACCAAGAGACCCAGTACTTC
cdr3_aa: CASSEYLGQANQETQYF

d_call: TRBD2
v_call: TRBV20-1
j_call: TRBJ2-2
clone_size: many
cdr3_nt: TGCAGTGCTAGAGTTGGACTAGCGTCCGGGGAGCTGTTTTTT
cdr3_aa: CSARVGLASGELFF

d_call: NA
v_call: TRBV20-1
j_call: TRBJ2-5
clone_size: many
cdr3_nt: TGCAGTGCTACAGTGTACCAAGAGACCCAGTACTTC
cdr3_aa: CSATVYQETQYF

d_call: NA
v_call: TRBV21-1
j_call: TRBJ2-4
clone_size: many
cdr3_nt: TGTGCCAGCAGCAAAGCGCTGCGGTGGCAGGTTCAAAACATTCAGTACTTC
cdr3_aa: CASSKALRWQVQNIQYF

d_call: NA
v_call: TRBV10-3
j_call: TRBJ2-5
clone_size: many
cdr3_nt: TGTGCCACGAGCCGGACTAACGAAGAGACCCAGTACTTC
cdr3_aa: CATSRTNEETQYF